This T cell receptor (beta chain) was identified in a study of technical replicates of blood from a handful of donors. The CDR3 is 13 amino acids. Germline V gene lookup returns CDR1 SGHTA and CDR2 FQGTGA. J was trimmed by 9 bases and V by 1 base; bases with no gene match: 3. Method: immunoSEQ multiplex PCR; TCRdb's copy keeps in-frame clones and lacks some. The sample records almost 65,000 clones, approximately 83% being singletons. V gene TRBV7-3 combines with J gene TRBJ2-3, with TRBD2 matching 8 bases. The receptor was derived from a human donor in good health. Some clones in this sample may be carry-over from other donors' samples. Sequencing used PBMCs. Here the CDR3 DNA reads TGTGCCAGCAGCTTAAGTCGGGAGGGAACGCAGTATTTT. This codes for CASSLSREGTQYF.